Each of the 20 T cell receptor beta chains below was sequenced from the same sample in a study of shared clonotypes between healthy human individuals. CD8 cells regarded as naive lacked CD45RO, were positively chosen for CCR7, and omitted terminally differentiated effector memory CD45RA+ cells. Libraries were prepared by immunoSEQ multiplex PCR; TCRdb keeps only in-frame clonotypes and omits some of them. Among approximately 810,000 clones listed, around 92% were seen once. Material for sequencing was naive CD8+ T cells sorted from blood. The receptors here all came from a young man in good health.

The V and J genes are TRBV28 and TRBJ2-5; 7 bases agree with TRBD2. Germline CDR1 and CDR2: MDHEN and SYDVKM. This CDR3 is built from 15 residues. Trimming cost V 6 bases and J 4 bases; bases outside gene matches: 11. CDR3 in amino acids: CASSPSGRTRETQYF. DNA for the CDR3: TGTGCCAGCAGCCCTAGCGGAAGGACCCGAGAGACCCAGTACTTC.

The chain links TRBV6-6 to TRBJ2-7, with 13 nucleotides matching TRBD2. With V trimmed by 2 bases and J by 5 bases, 3 bases remained unmatched. The germline gives CDR1 MNHNY, CDR2 SVGAGI (reference sequence). The CDR3 totals 15 residues. CDR3 coding DNA: TGTGCCAGCAGTTACACTAGCGGGAGGGTAGACGAGCAGTACTTC. It codes for CASSYTSGRVDEQYF.

This clone was picked up one time. The chain employs TRBV5-5 and TRBJ2-3; 9 bases line up with TRBD2. V gave up 5 bases and J gave up 4 bases; unmatched junction bases: 8. The CDR3 runs to 15 residues. In germline, CDR1 is SGHKS, CDR2 YYEKEE (reference sequence). The CDR3 is CASRRILAGPDTQYF. In DNA, the CDR3 is TGTGCCAGCAGGCGCATCCTAGCGGGGCCAGATACGCAGTATTTT.

This clone was seen only a few times. Other DNA variants within this sample encode the same CDR3. The rearrangement uses TRBV6-1 and TRBJ2-7, with 12 nucleotides matching TRBD1. The length of the CDR3 is 15 residues. In germline, CDR1 is MNHNS, CDR2 SASEGT. V lost 2 bases and J lost 6; bases outside the gene matches: 5. The CDR3 loop reads CASSETGTGGLEQYF. As DNA, the CDR3 is TGTGCCAGCAGTGAAACTGGGACAGGGGGCCTCGAGCAGTACTTC.

The J gene is TRBJ2-5, the V gene TRBV7-3; TRBD2 might be the D (5 bases). Germline values: CDR1 SGHTA, CDR2 FQGTGA. Trimming stripped 2 bases from V and 0 bases from J, with 7 bases between. This CDR3 contains 14 residues. CDR3 sequence (DNA): TGTGCCAGCAGCTTATCGGGATACCAAGAGACCCAGTACTTC. Protein product: CASSLSGYQETQYF.

The chain couples TRBV29-1 to TRBJ2-7, with TRBD1 matching over 9 bases. V gave up 7 bases and J gave up 3 bases; unmatched junction bases: 16. The CDR3 is 16 residues long. Germline V CDR1 and CDR2: SQVTM, ANQGSEA. This CDR3 is CSAYGTGFPIGYEQYF. The CDR3 bases are TGCAGCGCCTACGGGACAGGGTTTCCCATCGGCTACGAGCAGTACTTC.

Points on this clone: This same CDR3 is encoded by further DNA sequences in the sample. The rearrangement uses TRBV2 and TRBJ2-7; D is possibly TRBD1 or TRBD2 (5 bases each). The CDR3 loop spans 13 amino acids. The germline V and J ends were trimmed by 1 base and 3 bases, with 7 bases remaining between them. Per germline, CDR1 SNHLY and CDR2 FYNNEI. Written as DNA, the CDR3 is TGTGCCAGCAGTGAAGAGAGGGGCTACGAGCAGTACTTC. Protein sequence: CASSEERGYEQYF.

The chain uses TRBV27 and TRBJ1-5; D is perhaps TRBD1 (6 bases). The ends were cut back, 2 bases at V and 5 bases at J, with 10 bases in the middle. Per germline, CDR1 MNHEY and CDR2 SMNVEV (reference sequence). This CDR3 is built from 14 residues. CDR3 DNA sequence: TGTGCCAGCAGTTTAACAGGGACCTATCAGCCCCAGCATTTT. It translates to CASSLTGTYQPQHF.

V and J are TRBV7-8 and TRBJ2-5; D might be TRBD1 (6 bases). Trimming removed 4 bases at V and 5 bases at J, with 17 bases between. The CDR3 contains 15 residues. Germline CDR1 reads SGHVS; CDR2 reads FQNEAQ. The CDR3 DNA reads as TGTGCCAGCAGCTCCTCGACAGGACCCGCCGAGACCCAGTACTTC. It translates to CASSSSTGPAETQYF.

This sequence joins TRBV2 and TRBJ2-3; a weak D match, TRBD2 (5 bases). Trimming pared 3 bases from V and 6 bases from J, leaving 25 bases between. Germline CDR1 is SNHLY and CDR2 is FYNNEI. This CDR3 is built from 18 residues. The CDR3 bases are TGTGCCAGCAGTGACCCGATTGAGGAGGCTCGAGTAGCGGATACGCAGTATTTT. It encodes CASSDPIEEARVADTQYF.

The V gene is TRBV10-2, the J gene TRBJ2-3, with D perhaps matching TRBD2 (6 bases). This CDR3 comprises 16 residues. Germline CDR1 reads WSHSY; CDR2 reads SAAADI. Trimming took 8 bases from V and 0 from J, leaving 18 bases between them. The CDR3 coding sequence is TGCGCCAGCTCCCTTGGGAGCGGAGGGAGCACAGATACGCAGTATTTT. As protein: CASSLGSGGSTDTQYF.

This sequence joins TRBV5-4 and TRBJ2-7; 7 bases match TRBD1. Germline V gene lookup returns CDR1 SGHNT and CDR2 YYREEE (reference sequence). V was pared by 4 bases and J by 2 bases, with 6 bases of the junction left unmatched. The CDR3 extends over 14 amino acids. In DNA, the CDR3 is TGTGCCAGCAGCACCAGCGACAGGGCCTACGAGCAGTACTTC. Translated: CASSTSDRAYEQYF.

This clone was recorded a few times. The J gene is TRBJ2-4, the V gene TRBV6-6; D gene ambiguous. The CDR3 spans 11 residues. Germline V gene sequence: CDR1 MNHNY, CDR2 SVGAGI (reference sequence). V lost 2 bases and J 13 bases, leaving 9 bases between the germline ends. The CDR3 loop reads CASSYGPLQYF. DNA for the CDR3: TGTGCCAGCAGTTACGGGCCGCTCCAGTACTTC.

This chain connects TRBV6-5 to TRBJ2-7, with 9 bases identical to TRBD2. The germline gives CDR1 MNHEY, CDR2 SVGAGI. Trimming cost V 4 bases and J 10 bases; bases outside gene matches: 8. The CDR3 has 13 residues. The CDR3 bases are TGTGCCAGCAGTTCAGGGACTAGCAGCTCACAGTACTTC. Amino acids: CASSSGTSSSQYF.

The chain combines TRBV9 with TRBJ2-1; 7 nucleotides line up with TRBD1. Germline assignment: CDR1 SGDLS and CDR2 YYNGEE. The CDR3 covers 14 residues. The J segment lost 8 bases and the V segment lost 0 bases, leaving 5 bases of the junction unmatched. As DNA, the CDR3 is TGTGCCAGCAGCGTAGGACAGGGTTTAGATGAGCAGTTCTTC. It encodes CASSVGQGLDEQFF.

This clone occurred once. The chain employs TRBV6-6 and TRBJ1-4, with 7 bases fitting TRBD1. The germline gives CDR1 MNHNY, CDR2 SVGAGI (reference sequence). V was pared by 4 bases and J by 4 bases, with 6 bases of the junction left unmatched. The CDR3 length is 15 residues. CDR3 protein: CASSSLQGFNEKLFF. The CDR3 nucleotides read TGTGCCAGCAGTTCCCTACAGGGGTTTAATGAAAAACTGTTTTTT.

J is TRBJ2-1 and V is TRBV7-9, with a possible D match to TRBD2 (6 bases). CDR3 length: 14 amino acids. CDR1 is SEHNR and CDR2 is FQNEAQ in the germline V gene (reference sequence). The V gene lost 4 bases and the J gene lost 7 bases, with 14 bases spanning the gap. The chain's CDR3 is CASSSLGGLNEQFF. Here the CDR3 DNA reads TGTGCCAGCAGCTCCCTCGGGGGACTGAATGAGCAGTTCTTC.

The V and J genes are TRBV6-1 and TRBJ1-3; 7 bases agree with TRBD1. This CDR3 is 13 amino acids long. Unmatched junction bases numbered 6, after V lost 7 bases and J lost 6 bases. Germline V lookup: CDR1 MNHNS, CDR2 SASEGT. CDR3 nucleotides: TGTGCCAGCACCGGGACAGCTCAAAACACCATATATTTT. It translates to CASTGTAQNTIYF.

CDR3 sequence (DNA): TGCGCCAGCAGCCATGCCCCGGGACTAGCGGGAGTGGGGGAGCAGTTCTTC. This translates into CASSHAPGLAGVGEQFF. The chain carries TRBV4-3 and TRBJ2-1; the match to TRBD2 covers 14 bases. J was trimmed by 10 bases and V by 3 bases; bases with no gene match: 11. CDR3 size: 17 residues. CDR1 LGHNA and CDR2 YSLEER come from the germline V gene.

This clone is a singleton in its sample. The chain combines TRBV11-2 with TRBJ2-1; 8 bases are shared with TRBD2. The CDR3 loop spans 12 amino acids. J gave up 13 bases and V 5 bases, and 7 bases lay outside the gene matches. CDR1 is SGHAT, CDR2 FQNNGV, per germline. CDR3 protein: CASSMLSGRQFF. The CDR3 coding sequence is TGTGCCAGCAGCATGCTAAGCGGGAGACAGTTCTTC.